This T cell receptor (beta chain) was observed in a study of blood T cell repertoires in COVID-19. Across the study: The analysed material was cDNA or gDNA that came from T cells, B-cell-depleted T cells, or PBMCs.

TCRdb's copy holds only in-frame clones and misses some; the assay was immunoSEQ multiplex PCR. The repertoire has about 330,000 clones, 85% of them found once; the top ten carry 6% to 9%. Per the germline V gene, CDR1 is SGHVS and CDR2 is FQNEAQ. With 4 bases clipped from V and 6 bases from J, the junction kept 8 bases outside the gene matches. The CDR3 sequence is 15 residues long. The source material was peripheral blood. The rearrangement uses TRBV7-8 and TRBJ1-4; 7 bases are a match to TRBD1. The receptor was isolated from a human donor in a cohort sampled during active COVID-19. Written as DNA, the CDR3 is TGTGCCAGCAGCTCCCGGGACAGTCGTTATGAAAAACTGTTTTTT. It translates to CASSSRDSRYEKLFF.